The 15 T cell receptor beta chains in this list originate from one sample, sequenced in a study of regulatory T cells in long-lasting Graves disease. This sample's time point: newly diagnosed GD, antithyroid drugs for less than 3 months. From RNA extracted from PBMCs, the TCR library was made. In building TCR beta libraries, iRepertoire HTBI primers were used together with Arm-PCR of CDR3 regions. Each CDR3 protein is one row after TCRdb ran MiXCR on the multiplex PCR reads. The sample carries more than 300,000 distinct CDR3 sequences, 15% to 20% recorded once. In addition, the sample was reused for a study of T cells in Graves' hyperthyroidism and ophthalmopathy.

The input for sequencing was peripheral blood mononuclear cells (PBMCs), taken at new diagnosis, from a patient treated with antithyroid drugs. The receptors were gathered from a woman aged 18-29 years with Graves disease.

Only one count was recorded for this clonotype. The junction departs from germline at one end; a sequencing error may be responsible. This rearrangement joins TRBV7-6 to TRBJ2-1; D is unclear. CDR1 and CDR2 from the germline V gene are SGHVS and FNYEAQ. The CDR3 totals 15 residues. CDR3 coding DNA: TGTGCCAGCAGCCTAGGGTCCTTTTCTTACAATGAGCCGTTCTTC. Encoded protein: CASSLGSFSYNEPFF.

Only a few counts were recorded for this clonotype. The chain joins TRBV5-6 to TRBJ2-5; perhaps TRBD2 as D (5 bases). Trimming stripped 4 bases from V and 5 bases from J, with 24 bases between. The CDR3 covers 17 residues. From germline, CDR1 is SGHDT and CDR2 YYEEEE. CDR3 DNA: TGTGCCAGCAGCCGAATAGGAGTTAGCGCGGGTGGTGAGACCCAGTACTTC. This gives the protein CASSRIGVSAGGETQYF. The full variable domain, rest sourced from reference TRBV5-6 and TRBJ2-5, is DAGVTQSPTHLIKTRGQQVTLRCSPKSGHDTVSWYQQALGQGPQFIFQYYEEEERQRGNFPDRFSGHQFPNYSSELNVNALLLGDSALYLCASSRIGVSAGGETQYFGPGTRLLVL.

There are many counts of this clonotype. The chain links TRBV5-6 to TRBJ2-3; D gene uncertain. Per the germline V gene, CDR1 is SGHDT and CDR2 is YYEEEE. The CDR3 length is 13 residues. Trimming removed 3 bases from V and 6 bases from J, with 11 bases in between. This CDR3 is CASSSWITDTQYF. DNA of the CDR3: TGTGCCAGCAGCTCCTGGATTACGGATACGCAGTATTTT.

CDR3 residues: CASTRGPPFRYSNQPQHF. The CDR3 region has the DNA TGTGCCAGCACCAGGGGGCCCCCCTTTCGCTATAGCAATCAGCCCCAGCATTTT. The V call is TRBV6-1, the J call TRBJ1-5, with TRBD1 identical over 8 bases. The CDR3 runs 18 residues. J lost 0 bases, V lost 7 bases, and 14 bases had no gene match. Germline CDR1 and CDR2: MNHNS and SASEGT.

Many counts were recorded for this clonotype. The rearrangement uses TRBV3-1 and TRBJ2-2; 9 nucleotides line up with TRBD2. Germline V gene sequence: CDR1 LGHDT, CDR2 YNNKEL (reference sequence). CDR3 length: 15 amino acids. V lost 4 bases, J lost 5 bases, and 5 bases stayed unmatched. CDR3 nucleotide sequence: TGTGCCAGCAGCCGGCGGGGGGGCATGACCGGGGAGCTGTTTTTT. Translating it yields CASSRRGGMTGELFF. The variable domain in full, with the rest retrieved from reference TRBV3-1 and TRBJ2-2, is DTAVSQTPKYLVTQMGNDKSIKCEQNLGHDTMYWYKQDSKKFLKIMFSYNNKELIINETVPNRFSPKSPDKAHLNLHINSLELGDSAVYFCASSRRGGMTGELFFGEGSRLTVL.

The CDR3 here is CASSVASFTDTQYF. The CDR3 DNA follows: TGTGCCAGCAGCGTAGCCTCCTTCACAGATACGCAGTATTTT. This chain links TRBV9 with TRBJ2-3, with unresolved D. The V end lost 0 bases, the J end lost 2 bases, and 7 bases lay between the germline ends. In germline, CDR1 is SGDLS, CDR2 YYNGEE. The CDR3 length is 14 residues. Supplemented by reference TRBV9 and TRBJ2-3, the full variable domain reads DSGVTQTPKHLITATGQRVTLRCSPRSGDLSVYWYQQSLDQGLQFLIQYYNGEERAKGNILERFSAQQFPDLHSELNLSSLELGDSALYFCASSVASFTDTQYFGPGTRLTVL.

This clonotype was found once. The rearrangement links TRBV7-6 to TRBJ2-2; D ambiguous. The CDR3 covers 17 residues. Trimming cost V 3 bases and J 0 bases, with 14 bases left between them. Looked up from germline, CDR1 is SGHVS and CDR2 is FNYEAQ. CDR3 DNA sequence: TGTGCCAGCAGCTTGGGTCTTTGGCGGTCGAACACCGGGGAGCTGTTTTTT. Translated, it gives CASSLGLWRSNTGELFF.

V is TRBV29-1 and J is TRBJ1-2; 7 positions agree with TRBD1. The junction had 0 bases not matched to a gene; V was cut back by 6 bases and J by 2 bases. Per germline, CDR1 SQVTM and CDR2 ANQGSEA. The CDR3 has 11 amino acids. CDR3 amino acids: CSVQGNYGYTF. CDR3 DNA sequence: TGCAGCGTACAGGGGAACTATGGCTACACCTTC.

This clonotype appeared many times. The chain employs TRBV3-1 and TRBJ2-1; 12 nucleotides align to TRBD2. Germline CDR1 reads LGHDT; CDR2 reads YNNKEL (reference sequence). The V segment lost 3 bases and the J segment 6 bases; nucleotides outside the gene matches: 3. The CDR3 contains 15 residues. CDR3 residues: CASSQTSGRRNEQFF. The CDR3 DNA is TGTGCCAGCAGCCAGACTAGCGGGAGACGCAATGAGCAGTTCTTC.

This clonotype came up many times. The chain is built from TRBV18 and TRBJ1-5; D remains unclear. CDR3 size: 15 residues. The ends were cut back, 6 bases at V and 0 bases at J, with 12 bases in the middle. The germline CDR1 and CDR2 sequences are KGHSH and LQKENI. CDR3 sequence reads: CASSLNGNSNQPQHF. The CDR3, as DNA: TGTGCCAGCTCCTTAAATGGGAATAGCAATCAGCCCCAGCATTTT.

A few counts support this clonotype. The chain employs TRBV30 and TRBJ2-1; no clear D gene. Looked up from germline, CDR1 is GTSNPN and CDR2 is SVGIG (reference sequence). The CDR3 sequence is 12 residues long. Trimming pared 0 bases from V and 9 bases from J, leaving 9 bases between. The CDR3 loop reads CAWSVILGEQFF. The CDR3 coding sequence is TGTGCCTGGAGTGTAATCCTAGGTGAGCAGTTCTTC.

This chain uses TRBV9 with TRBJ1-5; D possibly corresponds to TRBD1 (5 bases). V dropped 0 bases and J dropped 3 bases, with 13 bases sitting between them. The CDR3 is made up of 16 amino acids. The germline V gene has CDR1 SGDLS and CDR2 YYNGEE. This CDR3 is CASSVVVRDPNQPQHF. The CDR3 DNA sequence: TGTGCCAGCAGCGTAGTAGTACGGGACCCCAATCAGCCCCAGCATTTT.

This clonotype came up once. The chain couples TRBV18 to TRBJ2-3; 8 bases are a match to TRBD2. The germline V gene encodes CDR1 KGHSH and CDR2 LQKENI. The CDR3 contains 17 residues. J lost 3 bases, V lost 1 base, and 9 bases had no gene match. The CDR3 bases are TGTGCCAGCTCACCACAAACGGGGGGGCGGAAGACAGATACGCAGTATTTT. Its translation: CASSPQTGGRKTDTQYF.

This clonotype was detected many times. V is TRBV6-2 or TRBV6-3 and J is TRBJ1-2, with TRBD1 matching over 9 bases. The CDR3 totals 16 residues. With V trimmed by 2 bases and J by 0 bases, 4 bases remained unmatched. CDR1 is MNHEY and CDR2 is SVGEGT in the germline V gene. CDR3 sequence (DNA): TGTGCCAGCAGTTACGGACAGGGGAACACTAACTATGGCTACACCTTC. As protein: CASSYGQGNTNYGYTF.

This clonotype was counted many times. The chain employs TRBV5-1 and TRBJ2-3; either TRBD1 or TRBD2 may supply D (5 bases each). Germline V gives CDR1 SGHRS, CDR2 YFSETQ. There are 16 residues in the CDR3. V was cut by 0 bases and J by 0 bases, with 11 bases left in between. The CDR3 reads CASSLGTWTSTDTQYF. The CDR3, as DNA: TGCGCCAGCAGCTTGGGGACATGGACTAGCACAGATACGCAGTATTTT.